This record covers a single T cell receptor beta chain. The sample originates from a study of blood T cell repertoires in COVID-19. Whole-study context: PBMCs, B-cell-depleted T cells, or T cells were the source of the cDNA or gDNA that made up the material.

V dropped 5 bases and J dropped 3; count of bases not matched to a gene: 5. The germline V gene encodes CDR1 LGHDT and CDR2 YNNKEL (reference sequence). The CDR3 loop spans 15 amino acids. Authors' data handling: The assay estimated nucleated cells by amplifying reference gene primers. This table comes from immunoSEQ multiplex PCR, and its TCRdb copy is limited to in-frame clones, with some not included. That table supplies the V and J calls and clone size; D and trimming were determined from the DNA. The sample has hundreds of thousands of clones, roughly 89% seen once. The specimen sequenced was peripheral blood. The rearrangement joins TRBV3-1 (or the pseudogene TRBV3-2) to TRBJ2-3, with TRBD2 matching over 10 bases. The source is a man aged 35 to 55 with acute or convalescent COVID-19. CDR3 residues: CASSERGGRTDTQYF. CDR3 DNA sequence: TGTGCCAGCAGCGAGCGGGGGGGCCGTACAGATACGCAGTATTTT.